Below, 6 T cell receptor beta chains from the same sample are listed, as sequenced in a study of shared clonotypes between healthy human individuals. The method was immunoSEQ multiplex PCR; TCRdb's version includes in-frame clones alone and lacks a portion of them. The sample lists roughly 1,500,000 clones; just under 99% were seen once. The source material was naive CD4+ T cells sorted from blood. Described subset: CD45RA+ positively selected. The receptors were sampled from a young man in good health.

V and J are TRBV6-4 and TRBJ2-1; 11 nucleotides agree with TRBD2. CDR3 length equals 16 residues. J lost 4 bases, V lost 7 bases, and 9 bases had no gene match. Germline V gene sequence: CDR1 MRHNA, CDR2 SNTAGT. The CDR3 here is CASNPPGLAAYNEQFF. In nucleotides, the CDR3 is TGTGCCAGCAACCCGCCGGGACTAGCGGCATACAATGAGCAGTTCTTC.

On this clone: At the DNA level, this CDR3 is encoded by other sequences in the same sample as well. The V call is TRBV6-6, the J call TRBJ2-5, with a possible D match to TRBD2 (6 bases). The CDR3 runs to 13 residues. In germline, CDR1 is MNHNY, CDR2 SVGAGI (reference sequence). The V end lost 2 bases, the J end lost 4 bases, and 8 bases lay between the germline ends. The CDR3 spells CASSYRGGETQYF. The CDR3, as DNA: TGTGCCAGCAGTTACAGGGGAGGAGAGACCCAGTACTTC.

V and J are TRBV7-7 and TRBJ2-1; D is perhaps TRBD2 (5 bases). The V and J ends lost 2 bases and 8 bases respectively, with 10 bases between them. The CDR3 is 13 amino acids. Germline CDR1 and CDR2: SSHAT and FNYEAQ (reference sequence). The CDR3 bases are TGTGCCAGCAGCTTATTTGCGCGGGATGAGCAGTTCTTC. Protein product: CASSLFARDEQFF.

The rearrangement uses TRBV19 and TRBJ1-1; maybe TRBD1 (5 bases). The CDR3 is 14 residues long. V lost 7 bases to trimming and J lost 1 base, with 13 bases between them. Germline V gene lookup returns CDR1 LNHDA and CDR2 SQIVND (reference sequence). The CDR3 is CASISPGRNTEAFF. CDR3 DNA sequence: TGTGCCAGTATCTCCCCAGGGCGGAACACTGAAGCTTTCTTT. Full variable domain (rest looked up from reference TRBV19 and TRBJ1-1): DGGITQSPKYLFRKEGQNVTLSCEQNLNHDAMYWYRQDPGQGLRLIYYSQIVNDFQKGDIAEGYSVSREKKESFPLTVTSAQKNPTAFYLCASISPGRNTEAFFGQGTRLTVV.

The V call is TRBV2, the J call TRBJ2-2; 10 positions agree with TRBD2. The CDR3 loop spans 20 amino acids. Per the germline V gene, CDR1 is SNHLY and CDR2 is FYNNEI. The V gene end was trimmed by 4 bases and the J gene end by 5 bases; junction bases not matched to a gene: 19. The CDR3 here is CASSGVSSGRVGHLTGELFF. The DNA for the CDR3 is TGTGCCAGCAGTGGGGTGTCTAGCGGGAGAGTGGGCCACCTAACCGGGGAGCTGTTTTTT.

This rearrangement joins TRBV20-1 to TRBJ2-3; no clear D. CDR1 and CDR2 from the germline V gene are DFQATT and SNEGSKA (reference sequence). The CDR3 totals 11 residues. V lost 5 bases and J 6 bases, leaving 9 bases between the germline ends. The CDR3 region has the DNA TGCAGTGCTCGCCCCCTGGATACGCAGTATTTT. The encoded protein is CSARPLDTQYF.